A selection of T cell receptor beta chains follows, all from one sample in a study of shared clonotypes between healthy human individuals. The table came from immunoSEQ multiplex PCR; TCRdb's copy has only in-frame clones and leaves some out. In the table there are over 2 million clones, about nine tenths of which are singletons. Sequences were obtained from naive CD4+ T cells from PBMCs. The receptor set was obtained from a man between 18 and 35 years old in good health. Some clones in this sample may be carry-over from other donors' samples. The CDR3 runs from the conserved cysteine through the conserved F or W. Fields, in order: D gene, J gene, clone size, V gene, CDR3 DNA, CDR3 protein. D genes are given only for firm matches. Where a row states a size, it is once, few, many or the class of an expanded clone; other rows omit it.

>NA|TRBJ1-3|NA|TRBV10-2
TGCGCCAGCAGGAGTATCTCTGGAAACACCATATATTTT
CASRSISGNTIYF
>NA|TRBJ2-7|NA|TRBV7-8
TGTGCCAGCAGCTCCCGCGGGACATCCGACCTGACCTACGAGCAGTACTTC
CASSSRGTSDLTYEQYF
>TRBD1|TRBJ2-5|NA|TRBV7-9
TGTGCCAGCAGCTTAGGGGACAGGGGGCTGGAGGAGACCCAGTACTTC
CASSLGDRGLEETQYF
>TRBD2|TRBJ2-7|NA|TRBV30
TGTGCCTGGAGTGTACTAGGGCTAGCGGGAAACGAGCAGTACTTC
CAWSVLGLAGNEQYF
>NA|TRBJ1-1|few|TRBV6-5
TGTGCCAGCAGTTACGAGGCGTACACTGAAGCTTTCTTT
CASSYEAYTEAFF
>NA|TRBJ2-1|NA|TRBV5-1
TGCGCCAGCAGCTTGAGGTCCGCGAGCTCCTACAATGAGCAGTTCTTC
CASSLRSASSYNEQFF
>NA|TRBJ1-5|NA|TRBV30
TGTGCCTGGGGGGGGCCCAATCAGCCCCAGCATTTT
CAWGGPNQPQHF
>NA|TRBJ2-7|NA|TRBV7-3
TGTGCCAGCAGCTCCCCCGCCCACTCCTACGAGCAGTACTTC
CASSSPAHSYEQYF
>NA|TRBJ1-2|once|TRBV11-2
TGTGCCAGCAGCTTTCGTGTGGGGGGCGCTGATGGCTATGGCTACACCTTC
CASSFRVGGADGYGYTF
>NA|TRBJ1-1|NA|TRBV11-2
TGTGCCAGCAGCACCACCTGGAGCACTGAAGCTTTCTTT
CASSTTWSTEAFF
>TRBD2|TRBJ2-7|NA|TRBV7-8
TGTGCCAGCAGCCTCTGGACTAGCGGGCTCAGCTCCTACGAGCAGTACTTC
CASSLWTSGLSSYEQYF
>NA|TRBJ2-7|NA|TRBV21-1
TGTGCCAGCAGCATCTGGACAGGGGGCGGTCTGTCCGACGAGCAGTACTTC
CASSIWTGGGLSDEQYF
>NA|TRBJ1-5|NA|TRBV2
TGTGCCAGCGAGGTCCTCGGGGGCAGGGGCAATCAGCCCCAGCATTTT
CASEVLGGRGNQPQHF
>NA|TRBJ2-3|NA|TRBV5-1
TGCGCCAGCAGCTCCCCCACAGATACGCAGTATTTT
CASSSPTDTQYF
>NA|TRBJ1-5|NA|TRBV7-9
TGTGCCAGCAGCGCCTCGGGGTCTCAGCCCCAGCATTTT
CASSASGSQPQHF
>TRBD2|TRBJ2-7|NA|TRBV5-1
TGCGCCAGCAGCCGGGGGGGCCTCGACCCTTACGAGCAGTACTTC
CASSRGGLDPYEQYF
>TRBD1|TRBJ2-7|NA|TRBV30
TGTGCCTGGAGTAGTACAGGGGATTTCTACGAGCAGTACTTC
CAWSSTGDFYEQYF
>NA|TRBJ2-5|NA|TRBV15
TGTGCCACCAGTCCCACAGGGCCCCAAGAGACCCAGTACTTC
CATSPTGPQETQYF
>NA|TRBJ2-1|NA|TRBV5-4
TGTGCCAGCAGCCCGGGACCCGCGCCCGAGCAGTTCTTC
CASSPGPAPEQFF
>NA|TRBJ2-7|few|TRBV6-5
TGTGCCAGCAGCTACGGCGACGAGCAGTACTTC
CASSYGDEQYF
>TRBD2|TRBJ2-1|NA|TRBV5-6
TGTGCCAGCAGCCAGGGACTAGCGGCTTACAATGAGCAGTTCTTC
CASSQGLAAYNEQFF
>TRBD1|TRBJ2-1|NA|TRBV10-3
TGTGCCATCAGTGAGTCGTTCTCAGGGGGCATATACAATGAGCAGTTCTTC
CAISESFSGGIYNEQFF
>TRBD2|TRBJ2-3|once|TRBV2
TGTGCCAGAGGGACCGGGACTAGCGGGACAGATACGCAGTATTTT
CARGTGTSGTDTQYF
>TRBD1|TRBJ2-5|NA|TRBV11-3
TGTGCCAGCAGCCCGGGGACAGTTGGGGCCCAGTACTTC
CASSPGTVGAQYF
>NA|TRBJ2-7|NA|TRBV30
TGTGCCTGGAGCCCCGGACCCCGGGGCGACGAGCAGTACTTC
CAWSPGPRGDEQYF
>TRBD2|TRBJ2-1|NA|TRBV29-1
TGCAGCGTGCGGGGACTAGCGGTCTACAATGAGCAGTTCTTC
CSVRGLAVYNEQFF
>TRBD1|TRBJ1-2|NA|TRBV10-2
TGCGCCAGCAGTCCGGGGACAGGGGCTGGCGGCTACACCTTC
CASSPGTGAGGYTF
>NA|TRBJ2-6|NA|TRBV6-1
TGTGCCAGCACTCTGACAGGGGCCAACGTCCTGACTTTC
CASTLTGANVLTF
>TRBD2|TRBJ2-3|NA|TRBV9
TGTGCCAGCAGCGCCCATCCTAGCGGGAGGGATACGCAGTATTTT
CASSAHPSGRDTQYF
>NA|TRBJ2-2|NA|TRBV11-2
TGTGCCAGCAGCTTATGGGGGATGAACACCGGGGAGCTGTTTTTT
CASSLWGMNTGELFF
>TRBD1|TRBJ1-2|NA|TRBV7-3
TGTGCCAGCAGCTTGGACAGGGGGGAAGACTATGGCTACACCTTC
CASSLDRGEDYGYTF
>NA|TRBJ2-1|NA|TRBV5-1
TGCGCCAGCAGCTTTAGCGGATCTTCCTACAATGAGCAGTTCTTC
CASSFSGSSYNEQFF
>NA|TRBJ2-2|NA|TRBV28
TGTGCCAGCAGTTTAATTCTGTTGGGGGCAGGAGTTAACACCGGGGAGCTGTTTTTT
CASSLILLGAGVNTGELFF
>NA|TRBJ2-6|once|TRBV27
TGTGCCAGCGGAATACAGGGCCCCCTCTCTGGGGCCAACGTCCTGACTTTC
CASGIQGPLSGANVLTF
>NA|TRBJ2-5|NA|TRBV9
TGTGCCAGCAGCGTAGGCGGGACCCAAGAGACCCAGTACTTC
CASSVGGTQETQYF
>NA|TRBJ2-1|NA|TRBV30
TGTGCCTGGAGGAAGACTGGCTCACGAGGTAATGAGCAGTTCTTC
CAWRKTGSRGNEQFF
>NA|TRBJ1-4|once|TRBV6-1
TGTGCCAGCAGGACAGCAACTAATGAAAAACTGTTTTTT
CASRTATNEKLFF
>NA|TRBJ1-6|NA|TRBV4-1
TGCGCCAGCAGCCAAGATGAAGAAGCTTCACCCCTCCACTTT
CASSQDEEASPLHF
>TRBD1|TRBJ1-5|NA|TRBV4-1
TGCGCCAGCAGCCAAGAACCGGGGAAGGGGGCTGTGCAGCCCCAGCATTTT
CASSQEPGKGAVQPQHF
>NA|TRBJ2-1|NA|TRBV5-8
TGTGCCAGCACTAAACCTCCGGGGCTCTCCTACAATGAGCAGTTCTTC
CASTKPPGLSYNEQFF
>NA|TRBJ1-2|NA|TRBV28
TGTGCCAGCAGTTTGGGGACTTATGGCTACACCTTC
CASSLGTYGYTF
>TRBD1|TRBJ2-2|NA|TRBV19
TGTGCCACCACCCGGGACAGGGGTCACGGGGAGCTGTTTTTT
CATTRDRGHGELFF
>NA|TRBJ2-6|NA|TRBV29-1
TGCAGCGTGGACAGTCTCGGGGCCAACGTCCTGACTTTC
CSVDSLGANVLTF
>TRBD1|TRBJ2-3|NA|TRBV28
TGTGCCAGCAGTTCTCCGACAGGGAGAGTGTATTTT
CASSSPTGRVYF
>TRBD1|TRBJ2-7|NA|TRBV2
TGTGCCAGCAGTGATGCTCTCGGGACAGGTTATTACGAGCAGTACTTC
CASSDALGTGYYEQYF
>NA|TRBJ2-3|NA|TRBV10-1
TGCGCCAGCACCGACATCCTAGGTGCTAGGCAGTATTTT
CASTDILGARQYF
>NA|TRBJ2-3|NA|TRBV7-3
TGTGCCAGCAGCCTACCAAACCCCACAGATACGCAGTATTTT
CASSLPNPTDTQYF
>TRBD2|TRBJ2-1|NA|TRBV11-3
TGTGCCAGCAGCCTCGGGACTAGCGGTTACAATGAGCAGTTCTTC
CASSLGTSGYNEQFF
>TRBD2|TRBJ2-1|NA|TRBV10-1
TGCGCCAGCATGGGGACTAGCGGGGACAGTAAGCAGTTCTTC
CASMGTSGDSKQFF
>NA|TRBJ2-5|NA|TRBV6-1
TGTGCCAGCAGTGCAACGTACCAAGAGACCCAGTACTTC
CASSATYQETQYF